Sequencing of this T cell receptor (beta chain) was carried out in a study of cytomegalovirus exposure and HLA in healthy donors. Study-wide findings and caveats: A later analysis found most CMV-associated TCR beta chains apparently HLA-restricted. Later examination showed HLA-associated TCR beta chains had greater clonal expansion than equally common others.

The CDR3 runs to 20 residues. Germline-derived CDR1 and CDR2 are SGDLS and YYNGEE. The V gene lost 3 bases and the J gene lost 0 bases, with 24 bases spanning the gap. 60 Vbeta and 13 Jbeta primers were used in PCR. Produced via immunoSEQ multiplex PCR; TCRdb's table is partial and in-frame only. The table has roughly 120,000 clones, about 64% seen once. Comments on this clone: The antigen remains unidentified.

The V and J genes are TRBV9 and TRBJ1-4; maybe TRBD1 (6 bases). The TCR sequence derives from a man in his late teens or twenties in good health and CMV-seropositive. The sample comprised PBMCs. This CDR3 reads CASSAQRPGHDVATNEKLFF. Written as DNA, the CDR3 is TGTGCCAGCAGCGCCCAAAGACCGGGACATGATGTTGCAACTAATGAAAAACTGTTTTTT.